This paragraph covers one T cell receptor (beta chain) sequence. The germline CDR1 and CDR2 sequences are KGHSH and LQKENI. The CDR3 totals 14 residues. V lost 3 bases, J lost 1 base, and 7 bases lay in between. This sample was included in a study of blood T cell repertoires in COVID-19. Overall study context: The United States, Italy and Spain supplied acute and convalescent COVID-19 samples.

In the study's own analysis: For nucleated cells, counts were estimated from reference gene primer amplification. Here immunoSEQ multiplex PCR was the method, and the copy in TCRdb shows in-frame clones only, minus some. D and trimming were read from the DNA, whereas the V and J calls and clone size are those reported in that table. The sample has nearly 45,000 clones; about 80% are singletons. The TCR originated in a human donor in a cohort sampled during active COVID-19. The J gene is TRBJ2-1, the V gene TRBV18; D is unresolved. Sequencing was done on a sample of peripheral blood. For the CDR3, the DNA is TGTGCCAGCTCACCCGATCGGTCCTACAATGAGCAGTTCTTC. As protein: CASSPDRSYNEQFF.